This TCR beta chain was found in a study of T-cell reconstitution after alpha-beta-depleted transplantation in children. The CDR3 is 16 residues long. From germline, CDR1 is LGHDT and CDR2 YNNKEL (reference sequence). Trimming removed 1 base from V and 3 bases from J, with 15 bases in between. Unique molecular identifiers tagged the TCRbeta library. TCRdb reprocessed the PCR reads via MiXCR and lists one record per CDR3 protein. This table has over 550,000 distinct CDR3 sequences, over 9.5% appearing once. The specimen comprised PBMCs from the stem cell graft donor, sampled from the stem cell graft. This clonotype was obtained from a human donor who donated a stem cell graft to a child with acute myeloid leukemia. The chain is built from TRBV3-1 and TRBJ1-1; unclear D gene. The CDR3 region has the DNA TGTGCCAGCAGCCAAGTCTTCCCAGGCGGTCACACTGAAGCTTTCTTT. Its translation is CASSQVFPGGHTEAFF.